This is a list of T cell receptor beta chains from one sample in a study of T cells in Graves' hyperthyroidism and ophthalmopathy. A single record per CDR3 protein comes from TCRdb applying MiXCR to the multiplex PCR reads. The profile shows 400,000 or so distinct CDR3 sequences, about 14% of them singletons. The source material was blood. The receptor set was obtained from a man in his forties or fifties with Graves' ophthalmopathy. Each CDR3 is given with its conserved first and last residue. Fields, in order: clone size, V gene, D gene, J gene, CDR3 DNA, CDR3 protein. A D gene is named only where the DNA matches it firmly. Size tells how often a clone was seen (once, few, many) or the class of an expanded clone, and some rows leave it out.

many	TRBV6-2/TRBV6-3	TRBD1	TRBJ1-1	TGTGCCACCAGACAGGGAGGAGGTGCGGCTTTCTTT	CATRQGGGAAFF
many	TRBV28	-	TRBJ1-2	TGTGCCAGCAGCCCTTTCCGGGGGGATGGCTACACCTTC	CASSPFRGDGYTF
-	TRBV24-1	TRBD1	TRBJ2-1	TGTGCCACCAGTTGGGGGACAGGCTCCTACAATGAGCAGTTCTTC	CATSWGTGSYNEQFF
many	TRBV12-3/TRBV12-4	TRBD1	TRBJ1-5	TGTGCCAGCAGCCAGGGACAGGGCGCGGATCAGCCCCAGCATTTT	CASSQGQGADQPQHF
-	TRBV6-1	-	TRBJ2-4	TGCGCCAGCAGTGATTTTAGGGCTCTGAACATTCAGTACTTC	CASSDFRALNIQYF
-	TRBV6-1	-	TRBJ1-2	TGTGCTGGGGGGGGCTATGGCTACACCTTC	CAGGGYGYTF
few	TRBV27	-	TRBJ2-1	TGTGCCAGCAGTTTACGGGCAAGCACGGGGCACTACGAGCAGTTCTTC	CASSLRASTGHYEQFF
few	TRBV2	-	TRBJ1-2	TGTGCCAGCAGTAGGCAAAATGGCTACACCTTC	CASSRQNGYTF
few	TRBV10-3	-	TRBJ2-5	TGTGCCATCAGTGAGACCACAGAGCAGCAAGAGACCCAGTACTTC	CAISETTEQQETQYF
many	TRBV7-3	TRBD2	TRBJ2-1	TGTGCCAGCAGCTTAAGTTCTAGCGGGGTCTCCTACAATGAGCAGTTCTTC	CASSLSSSGVSYNEQFF
few	TRBV2	-	TRBJ2-2	TGTGCCAGCAGTGTATCTCACACCGGGGAGCTGTTTTTT	CASSVSHTGELFF
few	TRBV15	TRBD2	TRBJ2-1	TGTGCCACCAGCAGGATTACTAGCGGTGAGCAGTTCTTC	CATSRITSGEQFF
many	TRBV10-2	-	TRBJ1-1	TGCGCCACACGTTGGGGGGCTGGTACTGAAGCTTTCTTT	CATRWGAGTEAFF
-	TRBV6-1	-	TRBJ1-3	TGTGCCAGCAGGAACAGTGACTTCTCTGGAAACACCATATATTTT	CASRNSDFSGNTIYF
many	TRBV4-1	TRBD1	TRBJ2-3	TGCGCCAGCCAGGACAGGGTTGGTGAGGCAGATACGCAGTATTTT	CASQDRVGEADTQYF
many	TRBV2	-	TRBJ2-7	TGTGCCAGCAGCGGTCGAAGGACCCCCAGGCCAAGCACCCGGGAATACGAGCAGTACTTC	CASSGRRTPRPSTREYEQYF
many	TRBV18	-	TRBJ1-2	TGTGCCAGCTCACCACCGTTCACGGGAACCAACTATGGCTACACCTTC	CASSPPFTGTNYGYTF
many	TRBV7-8	-	TRBJ2-1	TGTGCCAGCAGCTTAGTACCCCGTAGTGAGCAGTTCTTC	CASSLVPRSEQFF
many	TRBV5-1	TRBD1	TRBJ2-7	TGCGCCAGCAGCCGGACAGGGGAGTACGAGCAGTACTTC	CASSRTGEYEQYF
-	TRBV20-1	TRBD1	TRBJ1-1	TGCAGTGCTACCCAAGGGGGCGGCCAGCGTCGGTTGGAAGCTTTCTTT	CSATQGGGQRRLEAFF
few	TRBV20-1	-	TRBJ1-4	TGCAGTGCTAGAGCGGGCACCGTGATTGAAAAACTGTTTTTT	CSARAGTVIEKLFF
few	TRBV19	-	TRBJ1-5	TGTGCCAGTAGTTCGGCCAGGGTTAACCAGCCCCAGCATTTT	CASSSARVNQPQHF
many	TRBV5-1	-	TRBJ2-7	TGCGCCAGCACTGGCAGGAGTAACGAGCAGTACTTC	CASTGRSNEQYF
-	TRBV9	-	TRBJ2-1	TGTGCCAGCAGCTCTAGGCTAGGTGGTGGTGAGCAGTTCTTC	CASSSRLGGGEQFF
many	TRBV29-1	TRBD2	TRBJ2-3	TGCAGTACTAGCGCCCTCGCCGGCACAGATACGCAGTATTTT	CSTSALAGTDTQYF
many	TRBV11-3	-	TRBJ2-7	TGTGCCAGCAGCTTAGGGTCACTAACTTCCTACGAGCAGTACTTC	CASSLGSLTSYEQYF
many	TRBV3-1	TRBD1	TRBJ2-5	TGTGCCAGCAGCCAAGATCTTGGGGACAGGCGAGAGACCCAGTACTTC	CASSQDLGDRRETQYF
many	TRBV30	-	TRBJ1-2	TGTGCCTGGAGTCTCCGGGACGTCTATGGCTACACCTTC	CAWSLRDVYGYTF
many	TRBV28	TRBD2	TRBJ2-5	TGTGCCAGCAGTTTATACTCTAGCGGGAGGTCCCAAGAGACCCAGTACTTC	CASSLYSSGRSQETQYF
many	TRBV5-1	-	TRBJ2-2	TGCGCCAGCAGCGAAGCCGGGACCTCCGGGGAGCTGTTTTTT	CASSEAGTSGELFF
-	TRBV12-3/TRBV12-4	-	TRBJ1-6	TGTGCCAGCAGTTTAGCCCAGGGTAATTCACCCCTCCACTTT	CASSLAQGNSPLHF
many	TRBV5-1	-	TRBJ2-7	TGCGCCAGCAGGACTGAAACCTACGAGCAGTACTTC	CASRTETYEQYF
-	TRBV2	TRBD1	TRBJ2-7	TGTGCCAGCAGAGAGGACAGGAACTCCTGCGAGCAGTACTTC	CASREDRNSCEQYF